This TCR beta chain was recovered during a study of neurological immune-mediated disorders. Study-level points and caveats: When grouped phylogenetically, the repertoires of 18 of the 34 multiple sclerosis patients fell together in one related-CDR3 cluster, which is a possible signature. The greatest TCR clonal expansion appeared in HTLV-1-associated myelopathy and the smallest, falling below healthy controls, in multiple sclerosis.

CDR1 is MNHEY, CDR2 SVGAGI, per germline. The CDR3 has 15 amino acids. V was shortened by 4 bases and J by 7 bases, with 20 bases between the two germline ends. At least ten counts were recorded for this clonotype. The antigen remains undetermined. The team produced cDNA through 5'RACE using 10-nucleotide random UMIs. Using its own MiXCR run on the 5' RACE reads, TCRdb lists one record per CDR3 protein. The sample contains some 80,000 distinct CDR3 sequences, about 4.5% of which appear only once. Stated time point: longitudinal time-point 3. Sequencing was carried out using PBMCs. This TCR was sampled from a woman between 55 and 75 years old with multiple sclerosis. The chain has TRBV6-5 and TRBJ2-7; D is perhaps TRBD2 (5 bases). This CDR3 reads CASSSPGLTTGEQYF. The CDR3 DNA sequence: TGTGCCAGCAGTTCCCCGGGGTTAACGACGGGGGAGCAGTACTTC.